Presented here are 4 T cell receptor beta chains from one specimen sequenced in a study of blood T cell repertoires in COVID-19 (dated by TCRdb to 2018 to 2021). To prepare the library, the immunoSEQ multiplex PCR assay was applied. Here the immuneACCESS table is served through TCRdb, limited to in-frame sequences with V and J called. Missing clones are a known gap in these copies; in checked studies unresolved V genes cover under half, and the rest lacks a known reason. The sample records roughly 280,000 clones, over 80% of which are singletons. The ten largest account for around 4.5% of the sample. The sequenced sample was peripheral blood. Source of these receptors: a man aged 60 to 75 who had recovered from COVID-19.

The chain is built from TRBV5-4 and TRBJ2-7, with TRBD2 matching 8 bases. Germline lookup yields CDR1 SGHNT and CDR2 YYREEE (reference sequence). The CDR3 covers 15 residues. V was clipped by 2 bases and J by 0 bases; unmatched bases: 4. The CDR3 loop reads CASSFGTRGSYEQYF. The CDR3 nucleotides are TGTGCCAGCAGCTTCGGGACTAGGGGCTCCTACGAGCAGTACTTC.

The rearrangement joins TRBV3-1 (or the pseudogene TRBV3-2) to TRBJ2-3, with 11 bases fitting TRBD2. CDR3 size: 16 residues. CDR1 is LGHDT and CDR2 is YNNKEL in the germline V gene (reference sequence). Trimming cost V 1 base and J 4 bases; bases outside gene matches: 4. The CDR3 DNA reads as TGTGCCAGCAGCCAAGGGGTAGCGGGGGGGCCAGATACGCAGTATTTT. Its translation: CASSQGVAGGPDTQYF.

Many counts were recorded for this clone. This chain links TRBV2 with TRBJ1-2, with D tentatively TRBD1 (5 bases). V was shortened by 4 bases and J by 5 bases, with 11 bases between the two germline ends. This CDR3 comprises 13 residues. The germline gives CDR1 SNHLY, CDR2 FYNNEI. In nucleotides, the CDR3 is TGTGCCAGCAGTGTAGACAGTTTGTATGGCTACACCTTC. Translation: CASSVDSLYGYTF. Supplemented by reference TRBV2 and TRBJ1-2, the full variable domain reads EPEVTQTPSHQVTQMGQEVILRCVPISNHLYFYWYRQILGQKVEFLVSFYNNEISEKSEIFDDQFSVERPDGSNFTLKIRSTKLEDSAMYFCASSVDSLYGYTFGSGTRLTVV.

This clone appeared once. The rearrangement joins TRBV18 to TRBJ2-3, with 9 bases lining up with TRBD1. Germline assignment: CDR1 KGHSH and CDR2 LQKENI. The ends lost 4 bases at V and 1 base at J; junction bases unmatched: 0. The CDR3 extends over 14 amino acids. The CDR3 loop reads CASSRTGGTDTQYF. CDR3 in DNA: TGTGCCAGCTCACGGACAGGGGGCACAGATACGCAGTATTTT.